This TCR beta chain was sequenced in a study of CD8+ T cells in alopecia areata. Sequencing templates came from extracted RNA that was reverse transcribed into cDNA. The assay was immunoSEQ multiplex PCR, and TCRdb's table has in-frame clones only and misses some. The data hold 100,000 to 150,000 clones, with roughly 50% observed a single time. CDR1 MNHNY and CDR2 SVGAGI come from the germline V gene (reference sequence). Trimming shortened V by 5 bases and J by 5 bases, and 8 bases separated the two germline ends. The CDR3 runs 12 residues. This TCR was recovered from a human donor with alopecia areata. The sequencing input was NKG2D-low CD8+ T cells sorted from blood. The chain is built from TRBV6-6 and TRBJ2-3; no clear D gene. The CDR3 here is CASSADGDTQYF. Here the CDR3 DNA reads TGTGCCAGCAGTGCAGACGGAGATACGCAGTATTTT.